Listed below are T cell receptor beta chains from one sample, sequenced in a study of cytomegalovirus exposure and HLA in healthy donors. Produced via immunoSEQ multiplex PCR; TCRdb's table is partial and in-frame only. The data contain roughly 150,000 clones, over 75% of them seen just once; the ten biggest clones take up 0.95% to 1.5%. The sequencing input was PBMCs. The receptors were gathered from a female donor in good health and CMV-seronegative. Both conserved end residues are part of each CDR3. D genes are given only for firm matches. Rows give clone size only sometimes, using once, few, many, or a class for an expanded clone.

abundance	j_gene	d_gene	v_gene	CDR3aa	CDR3nt
.	TRBJ2-3	.	TRBV5-1	CASSLPTSNTDTQYF	TGCGCCAGCAGCTTACCGACTAGTAACACAGATACGCAGTATTTT
.	TRBJ1-4	.	TRBV2	CASSVPGLDEKLFF	TGTGCCAGCAGTGTCCCAGGGCTGGATGAAAAACTGTTTTTT
.	TRBJ2-5	TRBD2	TRBV5-1	CASSSGTSGIGETQYF	TGCGCCAGCAGCTCCGGGACTAGCGGGATCGGAGAGACCCAGTACTTC
.	TRBJ2-5	.	TRBV5-4	CASSPARQETQYF	TGTGCCAGCAGCCCCGCCAGACAAGAGACCCAGTACTTC
.	TRBJ1-2	.	TRBV28	CASSAGYGYTF	TGTGCCAGCAGTGCGGGCTATGGCTACACCTTC
.	TRBJ1-4	.	TRBV25-1	CASSEVGEKLFF	TGTGCCAGCAGTGAAGTCGGTGAAAAACTGTTTTTT
.	TRBJ1-2	.	TRBV4-1	CASSLDSYGYTF	TGCGCCAGCAGCCTCGACAGCTATGGCTACACCTTC
few	TRBJ2-7	TRBD1	TRBV20-1	CSADRGREQYF	TGCAGTGCTGACAGGGGGCGCGAGCAGTACTTC
.	TRBJ2-5	TRBD2	TRBV5-1	CASSPGLAGVETQYF	TGCGCCAGCAGCCCGGGACTAGCGGGAGTTGAGACCCAGTACTTC
.	TRBJ2-3	TRBD2	TRBV28	CASSFGRDVEGFTDTQYF	TGTGCCAGCAGTTTCGGGAGGGACGTTGAGGGATTCACAGATACGCAGTATTTT
.	TRBJ2-7	TRBD1	TRBV27	CASRPGQVSSYEQYF	TGTGCCAGCAGACCGGGACAGGTGAGCTCCTACGAGCAGTACTTC
.	TRBJ1-1	TRBD1	TRBV5-1	CASSLTSGTGNTEAFF	TGCGCCAGCAGCTTGACCTCCGGGACAGGGAACACTGAAGCTTTCTTT